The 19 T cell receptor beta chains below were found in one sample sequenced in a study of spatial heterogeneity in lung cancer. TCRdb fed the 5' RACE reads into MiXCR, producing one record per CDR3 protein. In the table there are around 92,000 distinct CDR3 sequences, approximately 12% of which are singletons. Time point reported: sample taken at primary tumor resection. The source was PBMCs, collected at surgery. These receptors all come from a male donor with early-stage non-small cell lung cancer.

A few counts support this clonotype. The CDR3 region has the DNA TGTGCCAGTAGAACAGTTAGGCCCTACAATGAGCAGTTCTTC. Translated: CASRTVRPYNEQFF. The chain combines TRBV19 with TRBJ2-1; the D is unclear. Germline assignment: CDR1 LNHDA and CDR2 SQIVND (reference sequence). V lost 6 bases and J lost 2, with 11 bases in between. This CDR3 is 14 amino acids long. Drawing the rest from reference TRBV19 and TRBJ2-1, the complete variable domain is DGGITQSPKYLFRKEGQNVTLSCEQNLNHDAMYWYRQDPGQGLRLIYYSQIVNDFQKGDIAEGYSVSREKKESFPLTVTSAQKNPTAFYLCASRTVRPYNEQFFGPGTRLTVL.

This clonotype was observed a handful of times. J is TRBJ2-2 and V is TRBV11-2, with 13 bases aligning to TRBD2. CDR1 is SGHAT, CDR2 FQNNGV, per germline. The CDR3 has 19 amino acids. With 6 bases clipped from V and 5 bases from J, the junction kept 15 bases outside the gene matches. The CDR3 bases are TGTGCCAGCAGTCTCCAGGGAGGACTAGCGGGAGTTCGAACCGGGGAGCTGTTTTTT. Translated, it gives CASSLQGGLAGVRTGELFF.

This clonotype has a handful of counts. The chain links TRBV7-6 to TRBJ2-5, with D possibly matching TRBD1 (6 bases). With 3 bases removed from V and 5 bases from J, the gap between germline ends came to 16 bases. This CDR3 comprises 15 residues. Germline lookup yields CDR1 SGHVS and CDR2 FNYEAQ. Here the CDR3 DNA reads TGTGCCAGCAGCTTCGAAGCAGGGGTGCGGGAGACCCAGTACTTC. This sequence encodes CASSFEAGVRETQYF.

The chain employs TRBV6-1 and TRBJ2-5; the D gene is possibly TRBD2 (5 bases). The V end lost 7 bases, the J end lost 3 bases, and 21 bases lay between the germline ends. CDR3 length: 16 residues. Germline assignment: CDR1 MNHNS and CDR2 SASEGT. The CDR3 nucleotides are TGTGCCAGCATTCAGGCCAGCGGAGCATGGGAAGAGACCCAGTACTTC. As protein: CASIQASGAWEETQYF.

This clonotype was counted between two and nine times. The CDR3 sequence is CASSKGESRDPAYNEQFF. The DNA of the CDR3 is TGTGCCAGCAGCAAAGGGGAAAGTAGAGACCCGGCTTACAATGAGCAGTTCTTC. The chain has TRBV21-1 and TRBJ2-1; the table's TRBD2 call for D was not verified on the DNA. TRBV21-1 is designated a pseudogene. There are 18 residues in the CDR3.

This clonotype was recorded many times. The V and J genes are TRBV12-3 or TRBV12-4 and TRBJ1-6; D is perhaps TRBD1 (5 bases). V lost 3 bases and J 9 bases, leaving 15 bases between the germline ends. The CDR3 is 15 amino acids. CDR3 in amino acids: CASSFYGASVSPLHF. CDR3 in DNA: TGTGCCAGCAGTTTTTACGGGGCATCGGTTTCACCCCTCCACTTT.

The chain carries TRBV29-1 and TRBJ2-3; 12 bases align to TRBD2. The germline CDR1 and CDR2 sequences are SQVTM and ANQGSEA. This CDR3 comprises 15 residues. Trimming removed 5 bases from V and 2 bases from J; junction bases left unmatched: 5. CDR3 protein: CSVIGLAGHTDTQYF. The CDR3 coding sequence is TGCAGCGTTATCGGACTAGCGGGGCACACAGATACGCAGTATTTT.

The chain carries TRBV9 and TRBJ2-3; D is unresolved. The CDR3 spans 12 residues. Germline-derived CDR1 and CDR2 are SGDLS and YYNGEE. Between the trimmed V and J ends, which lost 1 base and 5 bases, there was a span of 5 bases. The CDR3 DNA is TGTGCCAGCAGCGTATATCAAGATACGCAGTATTTT. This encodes CASSVYQDTQYF.

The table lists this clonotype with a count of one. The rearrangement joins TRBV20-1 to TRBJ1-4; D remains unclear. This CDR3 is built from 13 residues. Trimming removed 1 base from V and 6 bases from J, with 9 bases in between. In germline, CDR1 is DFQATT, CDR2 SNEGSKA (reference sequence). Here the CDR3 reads CSARAPPHEKLFF. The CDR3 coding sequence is TGCAGTGCTAGAGCCCCCCCACATGAAAAACTGTTTTTT.

The CDR3: CASSQGLASETQYF. As DNA, the CDR3 is TGTGCCAGCAGCCAGGGACTAGCCAGCGAGACCCAGTACTTC. The chain joins TRBV4-2 to TRBJ2-5; 9 nucleotides agree with TRBD2. The germline V gene has CDR1 LGHNA and CDR2 YNFKEQ. There are 14 residues in the CDR3. Trimming took 3 bases from V and 5 from J; bases not matched to a gene: 4.

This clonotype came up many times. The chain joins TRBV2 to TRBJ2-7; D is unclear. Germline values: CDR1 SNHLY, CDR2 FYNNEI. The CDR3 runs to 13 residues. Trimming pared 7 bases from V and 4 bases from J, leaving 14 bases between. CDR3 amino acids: CASMGPTVYEQYF. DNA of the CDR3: TGTGCCAGCATGGGTCCCACGGTTTACGAGCAGTACTTC.

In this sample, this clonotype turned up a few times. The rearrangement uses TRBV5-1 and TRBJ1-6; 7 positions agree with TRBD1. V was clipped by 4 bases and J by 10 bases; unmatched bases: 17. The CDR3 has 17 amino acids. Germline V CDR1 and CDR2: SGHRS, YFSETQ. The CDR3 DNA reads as TGCGCCAGCAGCCTAACCACCACCAGACAGGGAAGCTCACCCCTCCACTTT. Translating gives CASSLTTTRQGSSPLHF.

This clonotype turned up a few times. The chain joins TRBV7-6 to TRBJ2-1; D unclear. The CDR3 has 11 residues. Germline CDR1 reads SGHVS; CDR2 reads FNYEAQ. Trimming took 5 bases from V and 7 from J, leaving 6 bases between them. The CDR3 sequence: CASSGVNEQFF. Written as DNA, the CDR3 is TGTGCCAGCAGCGGAGTTAATGAGCAGTTCTTC.

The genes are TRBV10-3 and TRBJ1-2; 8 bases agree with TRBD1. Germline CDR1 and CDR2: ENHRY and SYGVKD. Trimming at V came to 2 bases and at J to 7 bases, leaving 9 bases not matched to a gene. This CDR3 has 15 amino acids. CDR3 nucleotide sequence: TGTGCCATCAGTGAGGAACAGGGGGTTAAGGGTGGCTACACCTTC. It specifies CAISEEQGVKGGYTF.

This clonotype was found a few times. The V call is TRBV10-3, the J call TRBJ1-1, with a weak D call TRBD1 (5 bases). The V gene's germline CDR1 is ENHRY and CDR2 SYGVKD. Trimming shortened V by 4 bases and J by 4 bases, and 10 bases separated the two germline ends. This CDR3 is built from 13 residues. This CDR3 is CAISVRTSTEAFF. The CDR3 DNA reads TGTGCCATCAGTGTGCGGACAAGCACTGAAGCTTTCTTT.

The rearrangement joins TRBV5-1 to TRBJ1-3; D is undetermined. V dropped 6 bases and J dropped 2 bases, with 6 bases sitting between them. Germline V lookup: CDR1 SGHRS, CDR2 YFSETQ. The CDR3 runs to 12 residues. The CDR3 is CASTDPGNTIYF. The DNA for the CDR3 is TGCGCCAGCACGGACCCTGGAAACACCATATATTTT.

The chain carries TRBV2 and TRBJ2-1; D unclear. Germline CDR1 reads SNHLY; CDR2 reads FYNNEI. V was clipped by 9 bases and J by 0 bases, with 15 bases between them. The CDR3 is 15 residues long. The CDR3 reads CASSSRKSSYNEQFF. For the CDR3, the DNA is TGTGCCAGTAGCTCGCGGAAAAGCTCCTACAATGAGCAGTTCTTC.

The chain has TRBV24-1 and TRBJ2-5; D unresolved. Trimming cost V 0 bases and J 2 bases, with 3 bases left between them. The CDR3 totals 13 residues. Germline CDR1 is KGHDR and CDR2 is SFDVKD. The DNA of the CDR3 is TGTGCCACCAGTGATTTGTGGCAAGAGACCCAGTACTTC. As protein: CATSDLWQETQYF.

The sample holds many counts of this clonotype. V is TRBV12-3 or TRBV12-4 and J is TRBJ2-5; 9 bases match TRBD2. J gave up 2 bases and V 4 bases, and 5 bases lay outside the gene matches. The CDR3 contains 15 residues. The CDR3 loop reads CASSSSGTPQETQYF. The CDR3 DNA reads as TGTGCCAGCAGTTCTAGCGGGACGCCGCAAGAGACCCAGTACTTC.